Below are 10 T cell receptor beta chains sequenced from a single sample in a study of blood T cell repertoires in COVID-19. Produced via immunoSEQ multiplex PCR; TCRdb's table is partial and in-frame only. The sample lists some 390,000 clones, 75% to 90% occurring once. Sequencing was carried out using peripheral blood. These receptors were taken from a woman in her thirties or forties with COVID-19, enrolled during active disease.

This chain connects TRBV7-9 to TRBJ1-1; D gene uncertain. The CDR3 sequence is 11 residues long. Between the trimmed V and J ends, which lost 5 bases and 8 bases, there was a span of 9 bases. Germline loops: CDR1 SEHNR, CDR2 FQNEAQ (reference sequence). The CDR3 sequence is CASSETEEAFF. CDR3 sequence (DNA): TGTGCCAGCAGCGAAACAGAAGAAGCTTTCTTT.

To note about this clone: Other nucleotide sequences from this sample produce the same CDR3. This chain uses TRBV7-9 with TRBJ1-1; D is unclear. The germline gives CDR1 SEHNR, CDR2 FQNEAQ (reference sequence). V lost 0 bases, J lost 2 bases, and 7 bases lay in between. This CDR3 spans 14 amino acids. Here the CDR3 DNA reads TGTGCCAGCAGCTTAGCAGGGAGTAACACTGAAGCTTTCTTT. Amino acid sequence: CASSLAGSNTEAFF.

The chain joins TRBV28 to TRBJ1-2; D is possibly TRBD1 (5 bases). The CDR3 totals 12 residues. V lost 5 bases and J lost 4, with 8 bases in between. Germline assignment: CDR1 MDHEN and CDR2 SYDVKM. Here the CDR3 reads CASSGTGYGYTF. For the CDR3, the DNA is TGTGCCAGCAGTGGTACAGGCTATGGCTACACCTTC.

This chain uses TRBV18 with TRBJ2-1, with TRBD2 as a possible D gene (6 bases). The ends were cut back, 2 bases at V and 4 bases at J, with 12 bases in the middle. The CDR3 consists of 15 residues. CDR1 is KGHSH and CDR2 is LQKENI in the germline V gene. The CDR3 here is CASSPSAGSYNEQFF. CDR3 bases: TGTGCCAGCTCACCATCGGCGGGGTCGTACAATGAGCAGTTCTTC.

The rearrangement links TRBV6-5 to TRBJ1-1; D is undetermined. This CDR3 region has 13 residues. Trimming shortened V by 7 bases and J by 11 bases, and 20 bases separated the two germline ends. Germline lookup yields CDR1 MNHEY and CDR2 SVGAGI. Here the CDR3 reads CASTHATELRAFF. DNA for the CDR3: TGTGCCAGCACCCACGCGACGGAGCTTCGGGCTTTCTTT.

This chain joins TRBV18 and TRBJ1-1; 7 nucleotides align to TRBD1. The CDR3 consists of 15 residues. Germline V gives CDR1 KGHSH, CDR2 LQKENI. The V gene end was trimmed by 3 bases and the J gene end by 0 bases; junction bases not matched to a gene: 4. The CDR3 DNA reads TGTGCCAGCTCACCCCTGGGACAGATGAACACTGAAGCTTTCTTT. Translation: CASSPLGQMNTEAFF.

The rearrangement joins TRBV28 to TRBJ1-5; 8 nucleotides agree with TRBD1. CDR3 length: 15 amino acids. With 6 bases clipped from V and 11 bases from J, the junction kept 15 bases outside the gene matches. Germline CDR1 reads MDHEN; CDR2 reads SYDVKM. CDR3 in DNA: TGTGCCAGCAGCCGACAGGGGTTTGTATTTAGGTCCCAGCATTTT. Amino acids: CASSRQGFVFRSQHF.

As to this clone: Other DNA sequences in the same sample also yield this CDR3. The chain couples TRBV28 to TRBJ1-2; D remains unclear. Looked up from germline, CDR1 is MDHEN and CDR2 is SYDVKM. The CDR3 sequence is 14 residues long. V was clipped by 3 bases and J by 4 bases, with 12 bases between them. CDR3: CASSFFRGAYGYTF. CDR3 coding DNA: TGTGCCAGCAGTTTTTTTCGGGGAGCCTATGGCTACACCTTC.

The CDR3 spells CASSFFNRDGSPLHF. The CDR3 DNA follows: TGTGCCAGCAGTTTCTTTAACAGGGATGGTTCACCCCTCCACTTT. J is TRBJ1-6 and V is TRBV27; D perhaps matches TRBD1 (6 bases). Per the germline V gene, CDR1 is MNHEY and CDR2 is SMNVEV (reference sequence). The CDR3 runs 15 residues. V was cut by 3 bases and J by 9 bases, with 15 bases left in between.

The V and J genes are TRBV5-1 and TRBJ2-1, with TRBD2 matching 10 bases. Germline V gene lookup returns CDR1 SGHRS and CDR2 YFSETQ. This CDR3 has 16 amino acids. With V trimmed by 0 bases and J by 5 bases, 5 bases remained unmatched. The CDR3 reads CASSLVLAGINNEQFF. The CDR3 DNA is TGCGCCAGCAGCTTGGTACTAGCGGGGATAAACAATGAGCAGTTCTTC.